This TCR beta chain emerged from a study of cytomegalovirus exposure and HLA in healthy donors. Study-level information: A later analysis reported the same platform for the 110 or so validation repertoires and the roughly 700 first-cohort repertoires.

Whole-study results and caveats: The classifier was said to identify cytomegalovirus status with high specificity and sensitivity.

The repertoire was sequenced with immunoSEQ multiplex PCR; TCRdb's copy has only in-frame clones and lacks some. The sample consists of 76,000 or so clones, around 94% of them appearing once. A note on this clone: No antigen is known for it.

CDR3 size: 17 residues. Germline CDR1 reads SEHNR; CDR2 reads FQNEAQ (reference sequence). V dropped 5 bases and J dropped 3 bases, with 22 bases sitting between them. The source material was PBMCs. This sequence joins TRBV7-9 and TRBJ2-5; a possible D gene is TRBD1 (6 bases). This receptor was taken from a woman aged 18-29 years in good health and CMV-seronegative. The chain's CDR3 is CASSPTGLGPSKETQYF. In DNA, the CDR3 is TGTGCCAGCAGCCCTACAGGGTTAGGGCCTTCCAAAGAGACCCAGTACTTC.